A selection of T cell receptor beta chains follows, all from one sample in a study of T cell repertoires in cytomegalovirus infection. Their cognate antigens are unknown. One entry per CDR3 protein, called by TCRdb with MiXCR from the reads. The table lists 650,000 to 850,000 distinct CDR3 sequences, roughly 29% of them singletons. The material sequenced was cultured CD8+ T cells from PBMCs, taken from culture after CMV antigen stimulation. The source of these receptors is a human donor in good health (CMV status not recorded). Some clones in this sample may be carry-over from other donors' samples. The CDR3 runs from the conserved cysteine through the conserved F or W. The order of the fields is D gene, clone size, V gene, J gene, CDR3 protein, CDR3 DNA. A D gene is named only where the DNA matches it firmly. The listing skips clone size in some rows; elsewhere it reads once, few, many or a size class.

>NA|many|TRBV7-2|TRBJ1-1
CASSNLGLWNTEAFF
TGTGCCAGCAGCAATCTCGGGCTCTGGAACACTGAAGCTTTCTTT
>NA|many|TRBV12-5|TRBJ1-1
CASAFPGDLTEAFF
TGTGCTAGTGCTTTCCCCGGGGATCTAACTGAAGCTTTCTTT
>NA|NA|TRBV27|TRBJ1-6
CASSSNPHNSPLHF
TGTGCCAGCAGTTCAAACCCCCATAATTCACCCCTCCACTTT
>TRBD1|few|TRBV11-1|TRBJ1-2
CASSPEGGIGYGYTF
TGTGCCAGCAGCCCTGAAGGGGGCATAGGCTATGGCTACACCTTC
>NA|NA|TRBV27|TRBJ2-1
CASRPLGGLSNEQFF
TGTGCCAGCAGGCCATTGGGGGGGCTAAGCAATGAGCAGTTCTTC
>NA|NA|TRBV6-1|TRBJ2-2
CASSEEPVINTGELFF
TGTGCCAGCAGTGAAGAGCCAGTTATCAACACCGGGGAGCTGTTTTTT
>NA|NA|TRBV14|TRBJ2-1
CASSQVPSQSSYNEQFF
TGTGCCAGCAGCCAAGTCCCTAGCCAAAGCTCCTACAATGAGCAGTTCTTC
>NA|many|TRBV7-8|TRBJ1-1
CASSLVRQQNTEAFF
TGTGCCAGCAGCTTAGTACGACAGCAGAACACTGAAGCTTTCTTT
>TRBD1|NA|TRBV4-1|TRBJ1-1
CASSQERTGVSEAFF
TGCGCCAGCAGCCAAGAAAGGACAGGGGTCTCCGAAGCTTTCTTT
>TRBD2|many|TRBV7-2|TRBJ2-1
CASSLMGILAGGTHEQFF
TGTGCCAGCAGCTTAATGGGGATCCTAGCGGGGGGCACCCATGAGCAGTTCTTC
>TRBD1|NA|TRBV5-6|TRBJ1-2
CASSTSGTAFLDYTF
TGTGCCAGCAGCACATCCGGGACAGCCTTCTTAGACTACACCTTC
>TRBD2|many|TRBV7-9|TRBJ2-5
CASSLMGLAAEETQYF
TGTGCCAGCAGTTTAATGGGACTAGCGGCGGAAGAGACCCAGTACTTC
>NA|few|TRBV27|TRBJ2-7
CASSPYVGYEQYF
TGTGCCAGCAGTCCGTATGTGGGCTACGAGCAGTACTTC
>NA|once|TRBV2|TRBJ2-1
CARERQDGTQNEQFF
TGTGCCAGAGAAAGACAGGATGGGACCCAGAATGAGCAGTTCTTC
>NA|NA|TRBV27|TRBJ2-2
CASRARGTSGELFF
TGTGCCAGCAGGGCCAGGGGTACGAGCGGGGAGCTGTTTTTT
>NA|few|TRBV24-1|TRBJ2-1
CATGLGSGDNEQFF
TGTGCCACCGGGTTGGGGTCCGGAGACAATGAGCAGTTCTTC
>NA|NA|TRBV7-9|TRBJ2-2
CASSTDGNTGELFF
TGTGCCAGCAGCACTGACGGGAACACCGGGGAGCTGTTTTTT
>NA|NA|TRBV6-5|TRBJ1-6
CASSYSKQVGAPLHF
TGTGCCAGCAGTTACTCGAAACAGGTCGGCGCACCCCTCCACTTT
>NA|few|TRBV7-2|TRBJ2-7
CASSLGAQTYEQYF
TGTGCCAGCAGCTTAGGAGCGCAAACCTACGAGCAGTACTTC
>NA|many|TRBV7-9|TRBJ1-2
CASSSPALPNYGYTF
TGTGCCAGCAGCTCCCCCGCGCTCCCCAACTATGGCTACACCTTC
>TRBD1|NA|TRBV27|TRBJ2-7
CASRSPGTGVNEQYF
TGTGCCAGCAGATCCCCCGGGACAGGGGTTAACGAGCAGTACTTC
>NA|few|TRBV2|TRBJ1-4
CASSEYWGTTTNEKLFF
TGTGCCAGCAGTGAATATTGGGGGACAACAACTAATGAAAAACTGTTTTTT
>NA|NA|TRBV11-2|TRBJ2-4
CASSSRSIAKNIQYF
TGTGCCAGCAGCTCGCGGTCGATAGCCAAAAACATTCAGTACTTC
>NA|few|TRBV7-8|TRBJ1-5
CASSPRGYTGPQPQHF
TGTGCCAGCAGCCCTAGGGGATACACCGGCCCTCAGCCCCAGCATTTT